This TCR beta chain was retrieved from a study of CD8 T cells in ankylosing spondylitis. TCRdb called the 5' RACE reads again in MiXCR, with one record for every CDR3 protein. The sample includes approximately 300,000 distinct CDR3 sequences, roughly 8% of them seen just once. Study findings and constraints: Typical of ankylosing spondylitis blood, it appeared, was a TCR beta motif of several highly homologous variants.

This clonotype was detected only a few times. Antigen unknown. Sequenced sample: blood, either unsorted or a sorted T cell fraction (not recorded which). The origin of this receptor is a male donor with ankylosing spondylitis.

CDR3 nucleotide sequence: TGCGCCAGCAGCGTGACAGGGGTTCTCAAGCAGTTCTTC. Amino acids: CASSVTGVLKQFF. The chain couples TRBV4-1 to TRBJ2-1; 8 nucleotides align to TRBD1. J gave up 11 bases and V 5 bases, and 8 bases lay outside the gene matches. This CDR3 comprises 13 residues. The V gene's germline CDR1 is MGHRA and CDR2 YSYEKL.